Presented here are 17 T cell receptor beta chains from one specimen sequenced in a study of blood T cells in healthy people across ages. Together with a sample-barcoded 5' primer, a J-beta primer mix was included in a second PCR lasting about 6 to 12 cycles. TCRdb re-called the 5' RACE reads through MiXCR, storing one row per CDR3 protein. The sample yields over a million distinct CDR3 sequences, approximately 59% seen once. The specimen sequenced was blood. The receptors were gathered from a man aged 18 to 29 in good health.

This chain connects TRBV27 to TRBJ2-7; D is perhaps TRBD1 (6 bases). CDR3 length: 15 amino acids. V lost 2 bases to trimming and J lost 3 bases, with 14 bases between them. CDR1 and CDR2 (germline): MNHEY, SMNVEV (reference sequence). The CDR3 DNA reads as TGTGCCAGCAGTTTAATGGGGGCTCCAAGCTACGAGCAGTACTTC. Its protein is CASSLMGAPSYEQYF.

V usage is TRBV29-1 and J usage is TRBJ2-5, with 7 positions matching TRBD2. V gave up 6 bases and J gave up 5 bases; unmatched junction bases: 12. The CDR3 has 14 residues. Germline V CDR1 and CDR2: SQVTM, ANQGSEA. The CDR3, as DNA: TGCAGCGTGGACCGGGACTACGGGGCGGAGACCCAGTACTTC. Protein product: CSVDRDYGAETQYF.

This clonotype has just a few counts. V and J are TRBV4-2 and TRBJ2-5; 9 bases are shared with TRBD2. The germline gives CDR1 LGHNA, CDR2 YNFKEQ. J gave up 4 bases and V 0 bases, and 3 bases lay outside the gene matches. The CDR3 loop spans 15 amino acids. CDR3 protein: CASSQELLAGETQYF. In DNA, the CDR3 is TGTGCCAGCAGCCAAGAGCTACTAGCGGGAGAGACCCAGTACTTC.

The chain has TRBV20-1 and TRBJ2-1, with D possibly TRBD2 on 5 matching bases. Between the trimmed V and J ends, which lost 7 bases and 4 bases, there was a span of 11 bases. CDR3 length: 12 residues. Germline CDR1 DFQATT, CDR2 SNEGSKA (reference sequence). Written as DNA, the CDR3 is TGCAGTGAACTAGATGGGTACAATGAGCAGTTCTTC. Its protein product is CSELDGYNEQFF.

This clonotype appeared a single time. This chain uses TRBV3-1 with TRBJ2-3, with TRBD2 identical over 10 bases. This CDR3 comprises 18 residues. V shed 1 base, J shed 2 bases, and the junction held 9 bases outside the gene matches. CDR1 and CDR2 (germline): LGHDT, YNNKEL (reference sequence). The CDR3 is CASSQGTAGGQFTDTQYF. The DNA for the CDR3 is TGTGCCAGCAGCCAAGGAACAGCGGGGGGGCAATTCACAGATACGCAGTATTTT.

This clonotype has just a few counts. This chain joins TRBV14 and TRBJ1-2, with TRBD1 as a possible D gene (5 bases). There are 16 residues in the CDR3. Between the trimmed V and J ends, which lost 3 bases and 2 bases, there was a span of 16 bases. The germline gives CDR1 SGHDN, CDR2 FVKESK. The CDR3 protein is CASSHDRQGSNYGYTF. The CDR3 nucleotides read TGTGCCAGCAGCCATGATCGCCAGGGCAGCAACTATGGCTACACCTTC.

This clonotype was detected only a few times. The chain employs TRBV25-1 and TRBJ2-1, with 8 positions matching TRBD2. Losses at the gene ends were 10 bases for V and 4 bases for J; bases not matched to a gene: 12. Germline loops: CDR1 MGHDK, CDR2 SYGVNS. This CDR3 region has 15 residues. CDR3 DNA: TGTGCCACTCGGGGGGGAAACAGGCCGTACAATGAGCAGTTCTTC. Residues: CATRGGNRPYNEQFF.

The genes are TRBV20-1 and TRBJ2-2, with 8 bases fitting TRBD1. J gave up 6 bases and V 3 bases, and 6 bases lay outside the gene matches. CDR3 length: 14 residues. Germline V gene sequence: CDR1 DFQATT, CDR2 SNEGSKA (reference sequence). In DNA form, the CDR3 reads TGCAGTGCTAGGGAGGACAGGGAGGCCGGGGAGCTGTTTTTT. It encodes CSAREDREAGELFF.

This chain connects TRBV5-5 to TRBJ2-4; 7 bases map to TRBD2. V shed 1 base and J 1 base; nucleotides not matched to a gene: 8. CDR1 SGHKS and CDR2 YYEKEE come from the germline V gene (reference sequence). This CDR3 has 17 residues. This CDR3 reads CASSLPFREDAKNIQYF. The CDR3 region has the DNA TGTGCCAGCAGCTTGCCATTCCGGGAGGATGCCAAAAACATTCAGTACTTC.

The chain couples TRBV24-1 to TRBJ1-2, with TRBD1 as a possible D gene (5 bases). CDR3 size: 17 residues. Per germline, CDR1 KGHDR and CDR2 SFDVKD. V was clipped by 4 bases and J by 2 bases, with 19 bases between them. CDR3 amino acids: CATSDSRGIPPNYGYTF. CDR3 nucleotide sequence: TGTGCCACCAGTGACTCGCGGGGGATCCCTCCCAACTATGGCTACACCTTC.

This clonotype was counted a few times. V is TRBV28 and J is TRBJ2-7; D unclear. Between the trimmed V and J ends, which lost 0 bases and 2 bases, there was a span of 8 bases. Looked up from germline, CDR1 is MDHEN and CDR2 is SYDVKM. The CDR3 consists of 14 residues. The CDR3 region is CASSLWNGPYEQYF. In nucleotides, the CDR3 is TGTGCCAGCAGTTTATGGAATGGTCCCTACGAGCAGTACTTC.

The gene calls are TRBV21-1 and TRBJ2-4; TRBD1 is taken as the D call from the table, unchecked against the DNA. TRBV21-1 is listed as a pseudogene. This CDR3 spans 12 amino acids. The CDR3 DNA is TGTGCCAGCAGCAACTCACAGGGTATTCAGTACTTC. As protein: CASSNSQGIQYF.

The count of this clonotype is one. The chain joins TRBV9 to TRBJ1-1; D is undetermined. V was shortened by 0 bases and J by 6 bases, with 15 bases between the two germline ends. Germline V gene lookup returns CDR1 SGDLS and CDR2 YYNGEE. The CDR3 has 15 amino acids. The CDR3 DNA sequence: TGTGCCAGCAGCGTAGGAGCCGGGCTAGCGGCTGAAGCTTTCTTT. Translated: CASSVGAGLAAEAFF.

This chain uses TRBV15 with TRBJ2-1; 10 nucleotides match TRBD2. The length of the CDR3 is 16 residues. In germline, CDR1 is LNHNV, CDR2 YYDKDF (reference sequence). J lost 4 bases, V lost 5 bases, and 8 bases had no gene match. CDR3 nucleotide sequence: TGTGCCACCAGCCGAAGACTAGCGGGCCTTTACAATGAGCAGTTCTTC. Encoded protein: CATSRRLAGLYNEQFF.

In its sample, this clonotype was seen a few times. The rearrangement joins TRBV7-9 to TRBJ2-3, with a tentative D call TRBD2 (7 bases). Germline CDR1 is SEHNR and CDR2 is FQNEAQ (reference sequence). This CDR3 is 15 amino acids long. V was pared by 8 bases and J by 4 bases, with 19 bases between. CDR3 coding DNA: TGTGCCAGCCGCCCGAAAGGGGGGGTTTCAGATACGCAGTATTTT. Encoded protein: CASRPKGGVSDTQYF.

V is TRBV20-1 and J is TRBJ2-3, with TRBD2 matching 8 bases. J was trimmed by 6 bases and V by 0 bases; bases with no gene match: 8. The germline gives CDR1 DFQATT, CDR2 SNEGSKA (reference sequence). The CDR3 is 15 residues long. The CDR3, as DNA: TGCAGTGCTAGAGATGTAAGCGGGGGATCTGATACGCAGTATTTT. It is translated as CSARDVSGGSDTQYF.

The J gene is TRBJ2-1, the V gene TRBV6-1; D may be TRBD2 (6 bases). The CDR3 contains 13 residues. Germline V CDR1 and CDR2: MNHNS, SASEGT. V lost 1 base, J lost 11 bases, and 12 bases lay in between. CDR3 loop: CASSEDGGRKQFF. DNA for the CDR3: TGTGCCAGCAGTGAAGATGGGGGGAGAAAGCAGTTCTTC.